The entry below describes one T cell receptor (beta chain). Its specificity is not known. Method: immunoSEQ multiplex PCR; TCRdb's copy keeps in-frame clones and lacks some. The sample lists roughly 90,000 clones; about 90% were seen once. This sample stems from a study of OX40 agonist ivuxolimab in advanced cancers. Across the study: At approximately 83% male, the cohort had a mean age of around 56 years, ranging from roughly 20 to 90. Previous treatment with anti-PD-1, anti-PD-L1 or anti-CTLA-4 therapy was allowed; approximately 40% had received some. Study observations and caveats: Expanded clones were, on average, more numerous among CD8+ T cells than CD4+. Among the least clonally expanded were partial responders at 0.1-3.0 mg/kg.

V lost 0 bases and J lost 5; bases outside the gene matches: 10. Germline V gene data show CDR1 as MNHEY and CDR2 as SVGAGI. CDR3 length: 16 amino acids. The origin of this receptor is an adult with an advanced solid tumor such as melanoma, head and neck, liver or kidney cancer. This specimen was CD4+ or CD8+ T cells sorted from blood, taken in a trial of the OX40 agonist ivuxolimab. J is TRBJ2-7 and V is TRBV6-5; 7 positions agree with TRBD2. The CDR3 spells CASSYSAPVAGDEQYF. CDR3 sequence (DNA): TGTGCCAGCAGTTACTCAGCCCCCGTGGCGGGGGACGAGCAGTACTTC.